The 9 T cell receptor beta chains presented below share a single source sample, sequenced in a study of cytomegalovirus exposure and HLA in healthy donors. This PCR relied on a set of 60 Vbeta primers and 13 Jbeta primers. Libraries were prepared by immunoSEQ multiplex PCR; TCRdb keeps only in-frame clonotypes and omits some of them. Altogether 150,000 to 200,000 clones are present, around three quarters being singletons, with the ten largest covering 1.5% to 2%. Sequenced sample: PBMCs. The receptors derive from a young man in good health and CMV-seronegative.

V and J are TRBV7-9 and TRBJ2-7; 9 bases line up with TRBD1. The CDR3 totals 16 residues. With 5 bases clipped from V and 2 bases from J, the junction kept 10 bases outside the gene matches. Germline assignment: CDR1 SEHNR and CDR2 FQNEAQ (reference sequence). The CDR3 is CASSPVAGTGPYEQYF. CDR3 in DNA: TGTGCCAGCAGCCCTGTAGCCGGGACAGGGCCCTACGAGCAGTACTTC.

This clone was counted between two and nine times. The V gene is TRBV9, the J gene TRBJ1-4, with D maybe TRBD1 (6 bases). V lost 3 bases, J lost 5 bases, and 14 bases lay in between. The CDR3 has 15 residues. The germline V gene encodes CDR1 SGDLS and CDR2 YYNGEE. CDR3 sequence (DNA): TGTGCCAGCAGCGCACAGGGTTCTAACAATGAAAAACTGTTTTTT. Amino acid sequence: CASSAQGSNNEKLFF.

The chain couples TRBV7-6 to TRBJ2-6; 7 nucleotides match TRBD1. The V gene's germline CDR1 is SGHVS and CDR2 FNYEAQ. The CDR3 runs 12 residues. The CDR3 spells CAAGGGANVLTF. The CDR3, as DNA: TGTGCTGCAGGGGGTGGGGCCAACGTCCTGACTTTC.

The sample holds one count of this clone. J is TRBJ1-3 and V is TRBV13; 9 positions match TRBD1. Germline values: CDR1 PRHDT, CDR2 FYEKMQ (reference sequence). This CDR3 has 16 amino acids. V lost 5 bases and J lost 2; bases outside the gene matches: 7. CDR3 amino acids: CASSAQTGGTGNTIYF. Here the CDR3 DNA reads TGTGCCAGCAGCGCCCAAACAGGGGGCACTGGAAACACCATATATTTT.

The genes are TRBV19 and TRBJ2-2; D might be TRBD2 (5 bases). Germline V lookup: CDR1 LNHDA, CDR2 SQIVND (reference sequence). This CDR3 spans 15 amino acids. Trimming pared 2 bases from V and 3 bases from J, leaving 10 bases between. The CDR3 here is CASSITSSHTGELFF. In DNA, the CDR3 is TGTGCCAGTAGTATAACTAGTTCACACACCGGGGAGCTGTTTTTT.

This sequence joins TRBV5-3 and TRBJ1-1; TRBD1 matches at 7 bases. TRBV5-3 is given ORF status, its function remaining uncertain. This CDR3 contains 15 residues. Unmatched junction bases numbered 16, after V lost 10 bases and J lost 4 bases. This CDR3 reads CAGIDREVLSTEAFF. CDR3 sequence (DNA): TGTGCCGGGATAGACAGGGAGGTTTTAAGCACTGAAGCTTTCTTT.

This clone was seen more than once but under ten times. The gene calls are TRBV5-1 and TRBJ1-2; a possible D gene is TRBD1 (6 bases). The CDR3 covers 14 residues. CDR1 and CDR2 (germline): SGHRS, YFSETQ. Trimming removed 0 bases at V and 2 bases at J, with 8 bases between. The CDR3 region has the DNA TGCGCCAGCAGCTTGGATCAGGGGAACTATGGCTACACCTTC. It is translated as CASSLDQGNYGYTF.

This chain connects TRBV19 to TRBJ2-7; possibly TRBD2 for D (6 bases). From germline, CDR1 is LNHDA and CDR2 SQIVND (reference sequence). Trimming pared 3 bases from V and 0 bases from J, leaving 9 bases between. The CDR3 totals 14 residues. CDR3 region: CASSMDGSSYEQYF. CDR3 DNA: TGTGCCAGTAGTATGGACGGGAGCTCCTACGAGCAGTACTTC. Supplemented by reference TRBV19 and TRBJ2-7, the full variable domain reads DGGITQSPKYLFRKEGQNVTLSCEQNLNHDAMYWYRQDPGQGLRLIYYSQIVNDFQKGDIAEGYSVSREKKESFPLTVTSAQKNPTAFYLCASSMDGSSYEQYFGPGTRLTVT.

This chain links TRBV5-4 with TRBJ2-3; a weak D match, TRBD2 (5 bases). Germline assignment: CDR1 SGHNT and CDR2 YYREEE (reference sequence). The CDR3 has 14 amino acids. Trimming cost V 0 bases and J 2 bases, with 7 bases left between them. CDR3 bases: TGTGCCAGCAGCTTGGGGGGAGCCACAGATACGCAGTATTTT. Translated: CASSLGGATDTQYF.